Below are 31 T cell receptor beta chains sequenced from a single sample in a study of shared clonotypes between healthy human individuals. Using immunoSEQ multiplex PCR, the repertoire was profiled, and TCRdb retains in-frame clones only, with some absent. The repertoire holds approximately 2.4 million clones, approximately 96% seen once, with roughly 0.13% in the top ten. The sample comprised naive CD4+ T cells sorted from blood. Subset described: CD45RA+ positively selected. These TCRs come from a man between 18 and 35 years old in good health.

This CDR3 is CAWSADRAYGAGNQPQHF. CDR3 DNA: TGTGCCTGGAGTGCGGACAGGGCCTACGGGGCAGGCAATCAGCCCCAGCATTTT. The chain carries TRBV30 and TRBJ1-5; TRBD1 matches 8 bases. The V segment lost 1 base and the J segment 2 bases; nucleotides outside the gene matches: 13. The CDR3 runs 18 residues. Germline CDR1 is GTSNPN and CDR2 is SVGIG (reference sequence).

This chain connects TRBV28 to TRBJ1-6, with D possibly being TRBD1 (5 bases). The CDR3 extends over 15 amino acids. V lost 2 bases to trimming and J lost 7 bases, with 12 bases between them. CDR1 and CDR2 from the germline V gene are MDHEN and SYDVKM. CDR3 DNA: TGTGCCAGCAGTTTAGGGCGGGGCTTCAATTCACCCCTCCACTTT. It specifies CASSLGRGFNSPLHF.

The rearrangement links TRBV5-3 to TRBJ1-6; weak D call: TRBD1 (5 bases). TRBV5-3 is flagged as an ORF with uncertain function. The CDR3 loop spans 17 amino acids. V was clipped by 4 bases and J by 0 bases, with 14 bases between them. In nucleotides, the CDR3 is TGTGCCAGAAGCCGCAACAGGCGCCTCTCCTATAATTCACCCCTCCACTTT. As protein: CARSRNRRLSYNSPLHF.

The chain couples TRBV5-4 to TRBJ2-1; 10 nucleotides line up with TRBD2. Trimming took 4 bases from V and 3 from J; bases not matched to a gene: 4. The germline V gene has CDR1 SGHNT and CDR2 YYREEE (reference sequence). The CDR3 sequence is 15 residues long. The CDR3: CASSPGLAVYNEQFF. CDR3 nucleotides: TGTGCCAGCAGCCCAGGACTAGCGGTCTACAATGAGCAGTTCTTC. Full variable domain (outside the CDR3, taken from reference TRBV5-4 and TRBJ2-1): ETGVTQSPTHLIKTRGQQVTLRCSSQSGHNTVSWYQQALGQGPQFIFQYYREEENGRGNFPPRFSGLQFPNYSSELNVNALELDDSALYLCASSPGLAVYNEQFFGPGTRLTVL.

This chain joins TRBV11-2 and TRBJ2-5, with 7 positions matching TRBD1. V was clipped by 1 base and J by 2 bases; unmatched bases: 4. The CDR3 length is 15 residues. Germline lookup yields CDR1 SGHAT and CDR2 FQNNGV. CDR3: CASSLADRRQETQYF. The CDR3 nucleotides are TGTGCCAGCAGCTTAGCGGACAGGAGGCAAGAGACCCAGTACTTC.

The V and J genes are TRBV10-3 and TRBJ1-1; 7 nucleotides agree with TRBD1. V dropped 4 bases and J dropped 3; count of bases not matched to a gene: 8. The CDR3 sequence is 15 residues long. Germline loops: CDR1 ENHRY, CDR2 SYGVKD. Here the CDR3 reads CAISGLGQRDTEAFF. In DNA, the CDR3 is TGTGCCATCAGTGGATTGGGACAGAGGGACACTGAAGCTTTCTTT.

The chain combines TRBV6-5 with TRBJ1-4, with D perhaps TRBD1 (6 bases). This CDR3 has 15 residues. V gave up 6 bases and J gave up 8 bases, with 19 bases separating them. Germline V CDR1 and CDR2: MNHEY, SVGAGI. The CDR3 region has the DNA TGTGCCAGCAGAACCTCAGGAGGGGGATTAGAAAAACTGTTTTTT. This sequence encodes CASRTSGGGLEKLFF.

V and J are TRBV29-1 and TRBJ2-3; D is perhaps TRBD1 (5 bases). The CDR3 runs 13 residues. CDR1 is SQVTM, CDR2 ANQGSEA, per germline. V was pared by 3 bases and J by 5 bases, with 12 bases between. The CDR3 sequence is CSVDSRVGDTQYF. DNA for the CDR3: TGCAGCGTTGACAGCAGGGTCGGAGATACGCAGTATTTT.

Comments on this clone: Other DNA sequences in the sample encode the same CDR3. The rearrangement uses TRBV30 and TRBJ1-4; a weak D match, TRBD1 (5 bases). The CDR3 totals 13 residues. Between the trimmed V and J ends, which lost 3 bases and 7 bases, there was a span of 12 bases. Germline V gene sequence: CDR1 GTSNPN, CDR2 SVGIG (reference sequence). CDR3 sequence (DNA): TGTGCCTGGAGCGGTGGGGGAGGTGAAAAACTGTTTTTT. Protein sequence: CAWSGGGGEKLFF. Full variable domain (missing parts from reference TRBV30 and TRBJ1-4): SQTIHQWPATLVQPVGSPLSLECTVEGTSNPNLYWYRQAAGRGLQLLFYSVGIGQISSEVPQNLSASRPQDRQFILSSKKLLLSDSGFYLCAWSGGGGEKLFFGSGTQLSVL.

Only one count was recorded for this clone. The rearrangement links TRBV6-6 to TRBJ2-7; 9 bases align to TRBD2. Germline CDR1 is MNHNY and CDR2 is SVGAGI (reference sequence). The CDR3 has 16 residues. The trim removed 2 bases at V and 0 bases at J, leaving 5 bases unmatched. The CDR3 protein is CASSYPGLAFSYEQYF. CDR3 coding DNA: TGTGCCAGCAGTTACCCGGGACTAGCCTTCTCCTACGAGCAGTACTTC.

The chain links TRBV10-3 to TRBJ2-7; D could derive from TRBD1 or TRBD2 (5 bases each). Germline assignment: CDR1 ENHRY and CDR2 SYGVKD. V was trimmed by 4 bases and J by 4 bases, leaving 17 bases between them. The CDR3 is 15 amino acids. Here the CDR3 reads CAISGGSPSLYEQYF. CDR3 bases: TGTGCCATCAGTGGGGGGTCACCCTCACTTTACGAGCAGTACTTC.

Concerning this clone itself: This same CDR3 is encoded by further DNA sequences in the sample. The chain couples TRBV27 to TRBJ2-7; the match to TRBD2 covers 10 bases. After removal of 5 bases from V and 2 bases from J, the junction contained 3 bases not matched to a gene. Germline CDR1 reads MNHEY; CDR2 reads SMNVEV (reference sequence). The CDR3 spans 14 residues. The CDR3: CASSRLAGAYEQYF. CDR3 coding DNA: TGTGCCAGCAGTAGACTAGCGGGTGCCTACGAGCAGTACTTC.

V is TRBV5-1 and J is TRBJ2-6; the D is unclear. This CDR3 contains 12 residues. CDR1 and CDR2 from the germline V gene are SGHRS and YFSETQ. The germline V and J ends were trimmed by 0 bases and 12 bases, with 7 bases remaining between them. The CDR3 loop reads CASSLEGPVLTF. The CDR3 DNA follows: TGCGCCAGCAGCTTGGAAGGCCCCGTCCTGACTTTC.

The CDR3: CASSFDSPYGYTF. The DNA of the CDR3 is TGTGCCAGCAGCTTCGACAGTCCCTATGGCTACACCTTC. The chain employs TRBV2 and TRBJ1-2; TRBD1 is a possible D gene (5 bases). V was pared by 6 bases and J by 4 bases, with 12 bases between. The CDR3 totals 13 residues. Germline-derived CDR1 and CDR2 are SNHLY and FYNNEI.

The V and J genes are TRBV29-1 and TRBJ1-2, with 12 bases that match TRBD1. The CDR3 is 19 residues long. The germline CDR1 and CDR2 sequences are SQVTM and ANQGSEA. With V trimmed by 0 bases and J by 3 bases, 14 bases remained unmatched. This chain's CDR3 is CSVEDRDRGQFFFHYGYTF. The CDR3 nucleotides are TGCAGCGTTGAAGACCGGGACAGGGGGCAATTTTTCTTCCACTATGGCTACACCTTC.

V usage is TRBV27 and J usage is TRBJ2-3; no definite D call. The CDR3 length is 15 residues. V was cut by 1 base and J by 4 bases, with 12 bases left in between. Germline V lookup: CDR1 MNHEY, CDR2 SMNVEV (reference sequence). This chain's CDR3 is CASSLYRWSADTQYF. The DNA of the CDR3 is TGTGCCAGCAGTTTATATAGGTGGTCGGCAGATACGCAGTATTTT.

In the case of this clone: The sample carries other DNA sequences with the same CDR3. The chain employs TRBV6-5 and TRBJ2-3; D not resolved. The V gene's germline CDR1 is MNHEY and CDR2 SVGAGI. The CDR3 is 12 amino acids. V shed 8 bases and J shed 0 bases, with 6 bases lying between them. The CDR3 spells CASSRSTDTQYF. The CDR3 DNA reads TGTGCCAGCTCTCGGAGCACAGATACGCAGTATTTT.

This chain connects TRBV2 to TRBJ1-4; possibly TRBD1 for D (6 bases). The CDR3 is 14 residues long. Germline V gene sequence: CDR1 SNHLY, CDR2 FYNNEI. V gave up 6 bases and J gave up 5 bases, with 13 bases separating them. This chain's CDR3 is CASRQGGKNEKLFF. DNA of the CDR3: TGTGCCAGCAGACAGGGAGGCAAGAATGAAAAACTGTTTTTT.

V and J are TRBV6-1 and TRBJ1-1; no definite D call. The CDR3 contains 15 residues. Trimming took off 0 bases at V and 4 bases at J, with 12 bases between the two ends. Germline V gives CDR1 MNHNS, CDR2 SASEGT. The CDR3 DNA follows: TGTGCCAGCAGTGAAGCTCCGGGATTGGGCACTGAAGCTTTCTTT. Amino acids: CASSEAPGLGTEAFF.

This clone occurred once. This chain links TRBV2 with TRBJ2-3; D ambiguous. The germline V gene encodes CDR1 SNHLY and CDR2 FYNNEI. The CDR3 length is 11 residues. Trimming removed 4 bases from V and 5 bases from J, with 4 bases in between. This CDR3 reads CASSGIDTQYF. The CDR3 nucleotides are TGTGCCAGCAGTGGCATAGATACGCAGTATTTT.

The chain has TRBV12-2 and TRBJ2-4; TRBD2 is the table's D call, not checked against the DNA. TRBV12-2 is labeled a pseudogene. The CDR3 runs to 14 residues. The DNA of the CDR3 is TGTGCAAGTCGCTTAAGCGGGAGGGCCTACATTCAGTACTTC. The encoded protein is CASRLSGRAYIQYF.

The chain carries TRBV18 and TRBJ2-2; D is unresolved. The CDR3 has 15 residues. Germline lookup yields CDR1 KGHSH and CDR2 LQKENI. Trimming removed 6 bases at V and 3 bases at J, with 14 bases between. CDR3 DNA sequence: TGTGCCAGCTCGCTACTCCCTGCGGACACCGGGGAGCTGTTTTTT. Translated: CASSLLPADTGELFF.

A note on this clone: This same CDR3 is encoded by further DNA sequences in the sample. The chain uses TRBV6-5 and TRBJ1-2, with D tentatively TRBD1 (5 bases). The CDR3 extends over 11 amino acids. V was pared by 2 bases and J by 8 bases, with 6 bases between. The germline CDR1 and CDR2 sequences are MNHEY and SVGAGI. Here the CDR3 DNA reads TGTGCCAGCAGTTACGGGGGGGGCTACACCTTC. Its translation: CASSYGGGYTF.

Concerning this clone itself: This same CDR3 is encoded by further DNA sequences in the sample. The gene calls are TRBV7-9 and TRBJ2-2; D call uncertain. The germline V gene has CDR1 SEHNR and CDR2 FQNEAQ (reference sequence). V lost 2 bases to trimming and J lost 3 bases, with 1 base between them. The CDR3 totals 12 residues. The CDR3 region has the DNA TGTGCCAGCAGCTTACACACCGGGGAGCTGTTTTTT. It encodes CASSLHTGELFF.

The J gene is TRBJ2-7, the V gene TRBV7-2; 7 positions agree with TRBD2. J lost 4 bases, V lost 1 base, and 10 bases had no gene match. From germline, CDR1 is SGHTA and CDR2 FQGNSA. The CDR3 is 16 residues long. CDR3 nucleotides: TGTGCCAGCAGCTTAGGCCCTGTTGGCGGGGGTTACGAGCAGTACTTC. Amino acid sequence: CASSLGPVGGGYEQYF.

This clone has a single count. The CDR3 loop reads CASSLLPPSGSGTGELFF. CDR3 DNA sequence: TGTGCCAGCAGTTTATTACCCCCTAGCGGGAGCGGCACCGGGGAGCTGTTTTTT. The V and J genes are TRBV27 and TRBJ2-2, with 10 bases matching TRBD2. Germline lookup yields CDR1 MNHEY and CDR2 SMNVEV (reference sequence). The CDR3 has 18 residues. Germline trimming cut 1 base from V and 4 bases from J; bases unmatched to any gene: 9.

The chain is built from TRBV5-6 and TRBJ1-6; 8 bases align to TRBD1. The germline V gene has CDR1 SGHDT and CDR2 YYEEEE. The junction had 12 bases not matched to a gene; V was cut back by 3 bases and J by 10 bases. This CDR3 is built from 16 residues. The CDR3 bases are TGTGCCAGCAGCTCAGGACAGGGCCGAGGTGACTCACCCCTCCACTTT. Translating gives CASSSGQGRGDSPLHF.

V gene TRBV6-6 combines with J gene TRBJ2-5, with 10 bases matching TRBD2. This CDR3 comprises 15 residues. Germline trimming cut 0 bases from V and 5 bases from J; bases unmatched to any gene: 3. Germline-derived CDR1 and CDR2 are MNHNY and SVGAGI (reference sequence). The CDR3 DNA reads as TGTGCCAGCAGTTACTCAGCGGGAGGGAAGGAGACCCAGTACTTC. Translated, it gives CASSYSAGGKETQYF.

This clone has only one observation. V usage is TRBV10-1 and J usage is TRBJ1-2; D not certain. The CDR3 runs to 13 residues. The V end was cut by 5 bases, the J end by 4 bases, with 11 bases between. CDR1 is WNHNN, CDR2 SYGVQD, per germline (reference sequence). The CDR3 coding sequence is TGCGCCAGCAGTTTACCCGCCTCCTATGGCTACACCTTC. Protein: CASSLPASYGYTF.

The chain uses TRBV6-5 and TRBJ1-6; 7 bases align to TRBD1. The junction had 7 bases not matched to a gene; V was cut back by 6 bases and J by 11 bases. This CDR3 is 13 amino acids long. Germline V CDR1 and CDR2: MNHEY, SVGAGI. In DNA form, the CDR3 reads TGTGCCAGCAGCCTGGGGAGGGGGCCACCCCTCCACTTT. It is translated as CASSLGRGPPLHF.

The chain uses TRBV9 and TRBJ2-2; tentatively, D is TRBD2 (5 bases). The germline CDR1 and CDR2 sequences are SGDLS and YYNGEE. Trimming left V 4 bases short and J 4 bases short, with 11 bases between. CDR3 length: 14 residues. CDR3 sequence reads: CASSTPSGTGELFF. In nucleotides, the CDR3 is TGTGCCAGCAGCACCCCAAGCGGCACCGGGGAGCTGTTTTTT.